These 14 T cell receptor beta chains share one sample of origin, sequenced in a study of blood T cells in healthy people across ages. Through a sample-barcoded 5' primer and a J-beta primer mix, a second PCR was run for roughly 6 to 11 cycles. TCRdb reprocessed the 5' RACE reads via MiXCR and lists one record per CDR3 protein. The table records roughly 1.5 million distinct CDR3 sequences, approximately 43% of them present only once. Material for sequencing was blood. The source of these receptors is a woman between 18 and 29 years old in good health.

CDR3 coding DNA: TGTGCCAGCAGCACTGCTAGCGGGATTTTCGAGCAGTACTTC. Residues: CASSTASGIFEQYF. This chain uses TRBV7-2 with TRBJ2-5; 9 bases fit TRBD2. The tail of the sequence fits TRBJ2-7 better, so the J call may be wrong. This CDR3 has 14 amino acids. Germline V gene lookup returns CDR1 SGHTA and CDR2 FQGNSA.

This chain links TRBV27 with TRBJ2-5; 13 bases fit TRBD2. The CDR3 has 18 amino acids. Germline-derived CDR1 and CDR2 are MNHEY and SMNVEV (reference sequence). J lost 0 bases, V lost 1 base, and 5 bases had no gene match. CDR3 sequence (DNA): TGTGCCAGCAGTTTATTGGGACTAGCGGGGAGGTACCAAGAGACCCAGTACTTC. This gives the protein CASSLLGLAGRYQETQYF.

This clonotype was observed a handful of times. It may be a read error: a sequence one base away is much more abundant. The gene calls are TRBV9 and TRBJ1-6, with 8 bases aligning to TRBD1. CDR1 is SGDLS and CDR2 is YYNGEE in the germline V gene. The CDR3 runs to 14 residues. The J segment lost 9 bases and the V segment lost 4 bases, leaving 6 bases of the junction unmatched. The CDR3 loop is CASSPRTGSSPLHF. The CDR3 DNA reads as TGTGCCAGCAGCCCCAGGACAGGGAGTTCACCCCTCCACTTT.

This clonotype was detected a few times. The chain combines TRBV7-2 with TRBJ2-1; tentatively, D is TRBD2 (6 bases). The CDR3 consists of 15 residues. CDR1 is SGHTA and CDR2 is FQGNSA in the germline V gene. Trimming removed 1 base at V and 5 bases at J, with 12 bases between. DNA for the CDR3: TGTGCCAGCAGCTTAGTTGGGCGGGGAGACAATGAGCAGTTCTTC. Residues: CASSLVGRGDNEQFF.

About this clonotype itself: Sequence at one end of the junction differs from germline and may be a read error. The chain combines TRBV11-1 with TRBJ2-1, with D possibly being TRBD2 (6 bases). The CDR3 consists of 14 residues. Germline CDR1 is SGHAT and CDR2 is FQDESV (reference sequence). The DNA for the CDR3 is TGTGCCAGCATCTTGGAAGCGGGTAACAATGTGCAGTTCTTC. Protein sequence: CASILEAGNNVQFF.

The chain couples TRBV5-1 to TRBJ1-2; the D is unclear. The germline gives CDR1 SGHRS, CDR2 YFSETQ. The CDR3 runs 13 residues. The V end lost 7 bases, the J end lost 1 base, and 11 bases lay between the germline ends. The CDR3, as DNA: TGCGCCAGCCGAGGCGGGATTAACTATGGCTACACCTTC. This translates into CASRGGINYGYTF.

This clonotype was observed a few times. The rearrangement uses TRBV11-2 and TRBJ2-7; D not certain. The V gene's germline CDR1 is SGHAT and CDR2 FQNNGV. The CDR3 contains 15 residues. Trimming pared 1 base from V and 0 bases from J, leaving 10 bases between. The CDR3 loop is CASSLAPPSSYEQYF. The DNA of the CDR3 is TGTGCCAGCAGCTTAGCTCCTCCGAGCTCCTACGAGCAGTACTTC.

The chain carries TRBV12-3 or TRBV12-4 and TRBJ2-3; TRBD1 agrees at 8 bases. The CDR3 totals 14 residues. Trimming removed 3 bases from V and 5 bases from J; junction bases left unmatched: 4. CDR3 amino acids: CASSFEQGGDTQYF. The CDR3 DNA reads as TGTGCCAGCAGTTTCGAACAGGGGGGAGATACGCAGTATTTT.

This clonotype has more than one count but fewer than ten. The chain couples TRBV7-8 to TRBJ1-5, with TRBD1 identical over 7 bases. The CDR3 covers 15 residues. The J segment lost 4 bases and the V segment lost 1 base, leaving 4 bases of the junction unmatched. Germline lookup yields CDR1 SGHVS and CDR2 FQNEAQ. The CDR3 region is CASSLVGQTNQPQHF. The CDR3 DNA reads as TGTGCCAGCAGCTTAGTGGGACAGACTAATCAGCCCCAGCATTTT.

The CDR3, as DNA: TGCGCCAGCACCTGGCCAGACTTGGCCAATGAGCAGTTCTTC. It specifies CASTWPDLANEQFF. This rearrangement joins TRBV5-1 to TRBJ2-1; D gene unclear. Germline lookup yields CDR1 SGHRS and CDR2 YFSETQ. CDR3 length: 14 residues. V was trimmed by 6 bases and J by 6 bases, leaving 16 bases between them. Drawing the rest from reference TRBV5-1 and TRBJ2-1, the complete variable domain is KAGVTQTPRYLIKTRGQQVTLSCSPISGHRSVSWYQQTPGQGLQFLFEYFSETQRNKGNFPGRFSGRQFSNSRSEMNVSTLELGDSALYLCASTWPDLANEQFFGPGTRLTVL.

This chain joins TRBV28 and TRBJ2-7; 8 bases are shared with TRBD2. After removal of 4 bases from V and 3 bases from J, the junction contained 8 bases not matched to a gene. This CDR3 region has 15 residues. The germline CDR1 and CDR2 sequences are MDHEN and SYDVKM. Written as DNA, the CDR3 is TGTGCCAGCAGTTCCAGCGGGAGTACCCTCTACGAGCAGTACTTC. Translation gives CASSSSGSTLYEQYF.

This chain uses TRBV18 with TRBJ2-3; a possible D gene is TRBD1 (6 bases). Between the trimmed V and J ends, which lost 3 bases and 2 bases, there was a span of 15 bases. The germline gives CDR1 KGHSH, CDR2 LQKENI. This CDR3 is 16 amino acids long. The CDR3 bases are TGTGCCAGCTCACCGAACATGGGGGCAGACACAGATACGCAGTATTTT. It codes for CASSPNMGADTDTQYF.

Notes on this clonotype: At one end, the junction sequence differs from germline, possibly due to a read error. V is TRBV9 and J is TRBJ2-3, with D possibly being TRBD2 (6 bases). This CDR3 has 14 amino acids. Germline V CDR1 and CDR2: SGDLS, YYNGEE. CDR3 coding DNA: TGTGCCAGCCGGGGGACTCGTAGCATAGATACGCAGTATTTT. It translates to CASRGTRSIDTQYF.

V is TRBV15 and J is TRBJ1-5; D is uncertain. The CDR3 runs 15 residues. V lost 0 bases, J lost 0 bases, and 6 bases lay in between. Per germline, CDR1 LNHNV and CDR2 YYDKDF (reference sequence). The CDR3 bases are TGTGCCACCAGCAGAGACAAACATAGCAATCAGCCCCAGCATTTT. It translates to CATSRDKHSNQPQHF.